One TCR beta chain is described in this entry. This sample stems from a study of blood T cell repertoires in COVID-19. Germline V gene lookup returns CDR1 SQVTM and CDR2 ANQGSEA. The V and J ends lost 5 bases and 6 bases, in that order; junction bases with no gene match: 4. This CDR3 region has 12 residues. Method: immunoSEQ multiplex PCR; TCRdb's copy keeps in-frame clones and lacks some. This table has around 36,000 clones, 83% appearing once. The source of this sequence is a man between 45 and 60 years old with acute or convalescent COVID-19. The chain couples TRBV29-1 to TRBJ2-7; 10 positions match TRBD1. The source material was peripheral blood. The CDR3 spells CSVLWDRGEQYF. As DNA, the CDR3 is TGCAGCGTTCTTTGGGACAGGGGCGAGCAGTACTTC.